Following are 21 T cell receptor beta chains from one sample sequenced in a study of identical twins. From the 5' RACE reads, TCRdb called clonotypes with MiXCR, one entry per CDR3 protein. The sample carries around 480,000 distinct CDR3 sequences, more than 13% recorded once. The same data also went into a second study, on yellow fever vaccine responses in identical twins.

The sample consisted of CD4+ T cells sorted from blood. These receptors all come from a woman between 18 and 30 years old in good health.

This clonotype was seen at least ten times. The chain joins TRBV5-6 to TRBJ2-3; D is uncertain. Trimming pared 0 bases from V and 0 bases from J, leaving 8 bases between. This CDR3 is built from 15 residues. Germline V gene data show CDR1 as SGHDT and CDR2 as YYEEEE. CDR3 sequence reads: CASSLGQSSTDTQYF. The CDR3, as DNA: TGTGCCAGCAGCTTGGGGCAATCTAGCACAGATACGCAGTATTTT.

The chain joins TRBV5-1 to TRBJ2-2; D is ambiguous. The germline gives CDR1 SGHRS, CDR2 YFSETQ. The CDR3 is made up of 14 amino acids. Trimming removed 0 bases at V and 6 bases at J, with 9 bases between. As DNA, the CDR3 is TGCGCCAGCAGCTTGGTTGGGCTCCCCGGGGAGCTGTTTTTT. This sequence encodes CASSLVGLPGELFF.

The J gene is TRBJ2-1, the V gene TRBV20-1, with TRBD1 matching over 8 bases. From germline, CDR1 is DFQATT and CDR2 SNEGSKA (reference sequence). The V and J ends lost 1 base and 7 bases, in that order; junction bases with no gene match: 6. The CDR3 covers 14 residues. The CDR3 spells CSARVPDRGNEQFF. The CDR3 region has the DNA TGCAGTGCTAGAGTTCCTGACAGGGGTAATGAGCAGTTCTTC.

This clonotype was seen a handful of times. The chain recombines TRBV7-8 with TRBJ1-5; no clear D gene. The CDR3 has 14 residues. Per germline, CDR1 SGHVS and CDR2 FQNEAQ. V lost 4 bases and J lost 4, with 11 bases in between. The CDR3 protein is CASSSSVLNQPQHF. The CDR3 bases are TGTGCCAGCAGCTCTTCGGTCTTAAATCAGCCCCAGCATTTT.

This clonotype showed up many times. V is TRBV10-3 and J is TRBJ2-5; TRBD1 matches at 7 bases. Losses at the gene ends were 6 bases for V and 1 base for J; bases not matched to a gene: 2. The CDR3 runs to 13 residues. Germline CDR1 is ENHRY and CDR2 is SYGVKD. The chain's CDR3 is CAISRDSQETQYF. For the CDR3, the DNA is TGTGCCATCAGCCGGGACAGCCAAGAGACCCAGTACTTC.

This clonotype was seen repeatedly, ten times or more. The chain uses TRBV7-2 and TRBJ2-4; no firm D call. The V gene lost 1 base and the J gene lost 6 bases, with 7 bases spanning the gap. From germline, CDR1 is SGHTA and CDR2 FQGNSA. This CDR3 spans 13 amino acids. CDR3 residues: CASSLEVVNIQYF. Written as DNA, the CDR3 is TGTGCCAGCAGCTTAGAGGTGGTAAACATTCAGTACTTC.

A word on this clonotype: The junction does not match germline at one end; this may be a read error. J is TRBJ2-1 and V is TRBV15, with TRBD2 as a possible D gene (5 bases). Germline lookup yields CDR1 LNHNV and CDR2 YYDKDF (reference sequence). This CDR3 has 13 residues. CDR3 sequence (DNA): TGTGCCACCAGCAGAGATTCCGAGCGGCGACGGATCTTC. This encodes CATSRDSERRRIF. Drawing the rest from reference TRBV15 and TRBJ2-1, the complete variable domain is DAMVIQNPRYQVTQFGKPVTLSCSQTLNHNVMYWYQQKSSQAPKLLFHYYDKDFNNEADTPDNFQSRRPNTSFCFLDIRSPGLGDTAMYLCATSRDSERRRIFGPGTRLTVL.

This clonotype came up a few times. This chain links TRBV24-1 with TRBJ2-4, with 9 bases aligning to TRBD1. V was clipped by 4 bases and J by 14 bases; unmatched bases: 5. Germline loops: CDR1 KGHDR, CDR2 SFDVKD. The CDR3 extends over 12 amino acids. The CDR3 bases are TGTGCCACCAGTGACGAAAGGGACAGGGAGTACTTC. Its protein is CATSDERDREYF.

This chain links TRBV20-1 with TRBJ2-7; weak D call: TRBD2 (5 bases). This CDR3 has 12 residues. Germline assignment: CDR1 DFQATT and CDR2 SNEGSKA (reference sequence). Trimming removed 5 bases from V and 0 bases from J, with 8 bases in between. CDR3 protein: CSAPGVSYEQYF. DNA of the CDR3: TGCAGTGCTCCCGGGGTCTCCTACGAGCAGTACTTC.

The rearrangement links TRBV5-1 to TRBJ2-3, with 11 bases matching TRBD2. CDR3 size: 17 residues. The junction had 10 bases not matched to a gene; V was cut back by 5 bases and J by 2 bases. Germline CDR1 reads SGHRS; CDR2 reads YFSETQ. The CDR3: CASRNQGTSGLTDTQYF. DNA for the CDR3: TGCGCCAGCAGAAACCAAGGGACTAGCGGACTCACAGATACGCAGTATTTT.

This CDR3 is CATSDPGLAGVDTQYF. DNA of the CDR3: TGTGCCACCAGTGATCCGGGACTAGCGGGAGTAGATACGCAGTATTTT. The chain is built from TRBV24-1 and TRBJ2-3, with TRBD2 matching over 14 bases. The CDR3 runs to 16 residues. J gave up 5 bases and V 3 bases, and 3 bases lay outside the gene matches. Germline V gives CDR1 KGHDR, CDR2 SFDVKD.

This clonotype was detected ten times or more. The rearrangement joins TRBV5-1 to TRBJ2-3, with D perhaps given as TRBD1 or TRBD2 (6 bases each). Germline loops: CDR1 SGHRS, CDR2 YFSETQ. This CDR3 spans 15 amino acids. V lost 4 bases and J lost 5, with 17 bases in between. Written as DNA, the CDR3 is TGCGCCAGCAGCCAGGAGGGGGGTCTCGGAGATACGCAGTATTTT. As protein: CASSQEGGLGDTQYF. The complete variable domain, with remaining parts taken from reference TRBV5-1 and TRBJ2-3, reads KAGVTQTPRYLIKTRGQQVTLSCSPISGHRSVSWYQQTPGQGLQFLFEYFSETQRNKGNFPGRFSGRQFSNSRSEMNVSTLELGDSALYLCASSQEGGLGDTQYFGPGTRLTVL.

The chain combines TRBV12-3 or TRBV12-4 with TRBJ1-1; unclear D gene. The CDR3 has 14 amino acids. Trimming shortened V by 6 bases and J by 5 bases, and 16 bases separated the two germline ends. The CDR3 reads CASREDRMRTEAFF. CDR3 DNA: TGTGCCAGCAGAGAGGACCGCATGAGGACTGAAGCTTTCTTT.

This clonotype was seen a handful of times. The chain joins TRBV24-1 to TRBJ1-2; 7 positions agree with TRBD1. In germline, CDR1 is KGHDR, CDR2 SFDVKD. The CDR3 extends over 15 amino acids. The V gene end was trimmed by 4 bases and the J gene end by 7 bases; junction bases not matched to a gene: 11. For the CDR3, the DNA is TGTGCCACCAGTGACCGTGACAGGGAAAGATTTGGCTACACCTTC. It encodes CATSDRDRERFGYTF.

This clonotype was seen a few times. The J gene is TRBJ2-5, the V gene TRBV5-1; TRBD2 might be the D (6 bases). With 3 bases removed from V and 3 bases from J, the gap between germline ends came to 6 bases. Germline V gives CDR1 SGHRS, CDR2 YFSETQ. The CDR3 is 12 amino acids. CDR3 protein: CASSSSEETQYF. CDR3 nucleotides: TGCGCCAGCAGCTCTAGCGAAGAGACCCAGTACTTC.

The table lists this clonotype with a few counts. CDR3 DNA sequence: TGTGCCAGCAGCTTAGCGGGGGGGCTGGTAGATGAGCAGTTCTTC. As protein: CASSLAGGLVDEQFF. The V call is TRBV7-9, the J call TRBJ2-1; D possibly corresponds to TRBD2 (7 bases). V gave up 0 bases and J gave up 8 bases, with 14 bases separating them. Germline lookup yields CDR1 SEHNR and CDR2 FQNEAQ (reference sequence). The CDR3 covers 15 residues.

The V gene is TRBV29-1, the J gene TRBJ1-1; D is perhaps TRBD1 (6 bases). This CDR3 contains 12 residues. The germline gives CDR1 SQVTM, CDR2 ANQGSEA. Deletions cut 7 bases from V and 4 bases from J, with 13 bases between. CDR3 sequence: CSAQWGATEAFF. The CDR3 coding sequence is TGCAGCGCCCAGTGGGGGGCCACTGAAGCTTTCTTT.

This clonotype turned up a few times. This chain joins TRBV7-2 and TRBJ1-6, with D possibly TRBD1 on 6 matching bases. Trimming stripped 5 bases from V and 9 bases from J, with 17 bases between. There are 15 residues in the CDR3. CDR1 is SGHTA and CDR2 is FQGNSA in the germline V gene. The CDR3 here is CASSLQQGARSPLHF. The CDR3 nucleotides read TGTGCCAGCAGCCTCCAACAGGGAGCACGTTCACCCCTCCACTTT. Based on the CDR3 plus reference TRBV7-2 and TRBJ1-6, the full variable domain is GAGVSQSPSNKVTEKGKDVELRCDPISGHTALYWYRQSLGQGLEFLIYFQGNSAPDKSGLPSDRFSAERTGGSVSTLTIQRTQQEDSAVYLCASSLQQGARSPLHFGNGTRLTVT.

This clonotype was detected only a few times. The chain employs TRBV7-9 and TRBJ1-6; D ambiguous. Germline CDR1 SEHNR, CDR2 FQNEAQ (reference sequence). Trimming stripped 6 bases from V and 11 bases from J, with 14 bases between. The CDR3 consists of 13 residues. The CDR3 DNA reads TGTGCCAGCAGTTACGATATAATTCCACCCCTCCACTTT. Amino acid sequence: CASSYDIIPPLHF.

The chain joins TRBV24-1 to TRBJ2-1; 12 bases are shared with TRBD2. J gave up 4 bases and V 7 bases, and 7 bases lay outside the gene matches. The CDR3 is 16 amino acids. Germline V lookup: CDR1 KGHDR, CDR2 SFDVKD. The CDR3 bases are TGTGCCACCAGCTCGACTAGCGGGAGAGAATACAATGAGCAGTTCTTC. It codes for CATSSTSGREYNEQFF.

This clonotype showed up just a few times. The chain has TRBV28 and TRBJ1-2; D is ambiguous. This CDR3 region has 13 residues. Per the germline V gene, CDR1 is MDHEN and CDR2 is SYDVKM. V shed 10 bases and J shed 6 bases, with 18 bases lying between them. The CDR3 loop is CATIDPGRDGYTF. CDR3 sequence (DNA): TGTGCCACCATCGATCCGGGGAGGGATGGCTACACCTTC.